This T cell receptor beta chain appears in the sequencing data of a study of post-analysis software for immune sequencing data. Study results and caveats: Samples from a shared batch, those prepared together, strongly co-clustered by F measure.

The table lists this clonotype with a count of one. Its antigen remains unknown. One end of the junction does not line up with germline, which may come from a read error. The authors incorporated unique molecular identifiers into the TCR beta cDNA libraries. TCRdb passed the PCR reads through MiXCR, listing each CDR3 protein once. The table has about 460,000 distinct CDR3 sequences, under 55% seen once. Sequencing was performed on blood. This clonotype originated in a girl aged 5-17 years with multiple sclerosis.

The chain's CDR3 is CSAPSPLALSFEQYF. Written as DNA, the CDR3 is TGCAGTGCTCCCAGCCCACTAGCGTTGTCCTTCGAGCAGTACTTC. The V call is TRBV20-1, the J call TRBJ2-7; 7 bases are shared with TRBD2. This CDR3 contains 15 residues. Germline lookup yields CDR1 DFQATT and CDR2 SNEGSKA (reference sequence).